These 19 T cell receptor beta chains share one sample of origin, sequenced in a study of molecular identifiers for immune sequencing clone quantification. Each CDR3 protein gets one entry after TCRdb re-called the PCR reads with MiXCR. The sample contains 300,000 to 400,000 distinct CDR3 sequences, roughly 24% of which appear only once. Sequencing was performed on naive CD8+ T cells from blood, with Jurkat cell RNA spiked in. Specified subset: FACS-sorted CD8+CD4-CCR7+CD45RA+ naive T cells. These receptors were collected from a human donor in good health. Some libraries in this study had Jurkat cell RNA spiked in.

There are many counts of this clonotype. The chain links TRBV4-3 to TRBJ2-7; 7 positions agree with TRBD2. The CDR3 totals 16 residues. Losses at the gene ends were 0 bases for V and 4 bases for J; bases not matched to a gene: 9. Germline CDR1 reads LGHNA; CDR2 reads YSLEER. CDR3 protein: CASSQDAAGASYEQYF. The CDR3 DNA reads TGCGCCAGCAGCCAAGACGCGGCGGGAGCCTCGTACGAGCAGTACTTC.

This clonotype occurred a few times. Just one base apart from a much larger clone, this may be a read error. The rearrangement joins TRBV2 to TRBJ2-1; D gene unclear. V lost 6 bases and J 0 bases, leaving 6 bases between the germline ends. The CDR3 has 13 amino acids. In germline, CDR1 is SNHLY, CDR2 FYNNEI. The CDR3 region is CASRESSYNEQFF. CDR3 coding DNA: TGTGCCAGCAGGGAGAGCTCCTACAATGAGCAGTTCTTC.

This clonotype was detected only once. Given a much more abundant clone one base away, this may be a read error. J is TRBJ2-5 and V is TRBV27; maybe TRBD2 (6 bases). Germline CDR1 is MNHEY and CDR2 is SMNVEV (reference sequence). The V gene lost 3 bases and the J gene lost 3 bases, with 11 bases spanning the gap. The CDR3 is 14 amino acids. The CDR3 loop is CASSFPAGKETQYF. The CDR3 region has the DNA TGTGCCAGCAGTTTTCCTGCGGGGAAAGAGACCCAGTACTTC.

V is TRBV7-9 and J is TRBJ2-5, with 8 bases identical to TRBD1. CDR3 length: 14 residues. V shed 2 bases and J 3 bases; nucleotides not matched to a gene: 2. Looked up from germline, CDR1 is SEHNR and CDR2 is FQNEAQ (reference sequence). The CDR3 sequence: CASSLRGQEETQYF. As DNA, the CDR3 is TGTGCCAGCAGCTTAAGGGGACAGGAAGAGACCCAGTACTTC.

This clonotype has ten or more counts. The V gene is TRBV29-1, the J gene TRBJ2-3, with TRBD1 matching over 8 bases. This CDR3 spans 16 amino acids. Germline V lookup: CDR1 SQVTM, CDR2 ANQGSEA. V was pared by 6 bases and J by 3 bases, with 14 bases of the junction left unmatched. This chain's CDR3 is CSVVRTGTLSTDTQYF. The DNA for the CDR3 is TGCAGCGTCGTTAGGACAGGGACACTGTCTACAGATACGCAGTATTTT.

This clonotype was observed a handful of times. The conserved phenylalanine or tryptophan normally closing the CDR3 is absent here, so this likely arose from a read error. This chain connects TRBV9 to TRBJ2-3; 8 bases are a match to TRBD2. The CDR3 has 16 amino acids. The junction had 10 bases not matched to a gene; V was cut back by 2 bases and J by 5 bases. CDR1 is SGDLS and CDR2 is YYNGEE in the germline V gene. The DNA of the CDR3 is TGTGCCAGCAGCGTGAAAATAGCGGGGCGGGGAGATACGCAGTATTAT. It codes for CASSVKIAGRGDTQYY.

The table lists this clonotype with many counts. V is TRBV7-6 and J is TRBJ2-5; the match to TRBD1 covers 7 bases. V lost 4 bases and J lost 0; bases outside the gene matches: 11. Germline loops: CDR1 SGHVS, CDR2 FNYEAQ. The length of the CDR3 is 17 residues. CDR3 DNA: TGTGCCAGCAGCTCGATAACAGGGGTGACTTACCAAGAGACCCAGTACTTC. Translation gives CASSSITGVTYQETQYF.

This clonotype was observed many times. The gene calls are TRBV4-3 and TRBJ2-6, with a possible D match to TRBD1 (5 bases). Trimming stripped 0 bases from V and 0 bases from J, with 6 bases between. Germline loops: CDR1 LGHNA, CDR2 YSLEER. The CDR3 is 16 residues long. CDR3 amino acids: CASSQDRGSGANVLTF. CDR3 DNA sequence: TGCGCCAGCAGCCAAGATAGGGGCTCTGGGGCCAACGTCCTGACTTTC.

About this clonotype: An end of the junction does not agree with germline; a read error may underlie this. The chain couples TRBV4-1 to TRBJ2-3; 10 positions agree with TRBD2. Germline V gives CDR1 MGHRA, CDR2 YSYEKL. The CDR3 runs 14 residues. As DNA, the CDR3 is TGCGCCAGCAGCCTAGTGGGTGGAGGACTAGCGGTGCATTTT. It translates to CASSLVGGGLAVHF.

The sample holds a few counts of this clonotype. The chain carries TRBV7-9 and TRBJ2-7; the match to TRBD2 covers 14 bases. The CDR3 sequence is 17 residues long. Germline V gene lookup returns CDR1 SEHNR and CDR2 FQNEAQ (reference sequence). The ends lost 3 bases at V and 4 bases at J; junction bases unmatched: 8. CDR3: CASSLGTSGSFSYEQYF. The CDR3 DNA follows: TGTGCCAGCAGCTTGGGGACTAGCGGGAGTTTCTCTTACGAGCAGTACTTC.

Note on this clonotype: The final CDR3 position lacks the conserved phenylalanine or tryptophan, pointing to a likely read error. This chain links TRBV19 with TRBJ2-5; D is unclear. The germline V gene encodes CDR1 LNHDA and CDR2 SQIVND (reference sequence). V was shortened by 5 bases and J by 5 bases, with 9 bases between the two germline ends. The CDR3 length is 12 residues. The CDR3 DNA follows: TGTGCCAGTAGTCAAGGGCTTGAGACCCAGTACCTC. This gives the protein CASSQGLETQYL.

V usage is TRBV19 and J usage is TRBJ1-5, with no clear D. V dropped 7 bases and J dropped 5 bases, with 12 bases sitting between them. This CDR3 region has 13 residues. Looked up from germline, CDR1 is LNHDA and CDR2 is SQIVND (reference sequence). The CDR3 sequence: CASTMGIDQPQHF. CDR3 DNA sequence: TGTGCCAGTACCATGGGGATCGATCAGCCCCAGCATTTT.

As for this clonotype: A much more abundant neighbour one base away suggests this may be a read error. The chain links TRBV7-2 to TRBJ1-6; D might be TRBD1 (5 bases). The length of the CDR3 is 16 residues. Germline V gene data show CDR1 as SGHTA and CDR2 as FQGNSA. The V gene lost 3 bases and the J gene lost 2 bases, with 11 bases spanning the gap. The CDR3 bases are TGTGCCAGCAGCTTTGGGGGGGGACCCTATAATTCACCCCTCCACTTT. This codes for CASSFGGGPYNSPLHF.

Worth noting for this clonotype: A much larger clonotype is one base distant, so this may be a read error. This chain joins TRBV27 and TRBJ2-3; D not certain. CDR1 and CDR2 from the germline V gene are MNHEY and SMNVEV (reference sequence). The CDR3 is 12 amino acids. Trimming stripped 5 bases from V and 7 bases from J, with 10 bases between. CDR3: CASSAPTNTQYF. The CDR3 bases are TGTGCCAGCAGTGCCCCGACAAATACGCAGTATTTT.

The CDR3 sequence: CASSLVSGGVGTEAFF. DNA of the CDR3: TGCGCCAGCAGCTTGGTAAGCGGGGGCGTCGGCACTGAAGCTTTCTTT. The genes are TRBV5-1 and TRBJ1-1; D perhaps matches TRBD1 (6 bases). The germline gives CDR1 SGHRS, CDR2 YFSETQ. The CDR3 sequence is 16 residues long. Trimming shortened V by 0 bases and J by 4 bases, and 16 bases separated the two germline ends.

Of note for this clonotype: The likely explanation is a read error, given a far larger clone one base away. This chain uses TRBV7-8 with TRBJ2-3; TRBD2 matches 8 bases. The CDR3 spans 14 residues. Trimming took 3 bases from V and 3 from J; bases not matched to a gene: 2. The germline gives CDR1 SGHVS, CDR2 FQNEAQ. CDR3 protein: CASSFSGETDTQYF. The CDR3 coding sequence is TGTGCCAGCAGCTTTAGCGGGGAAACAGATACGCAGTATTTT. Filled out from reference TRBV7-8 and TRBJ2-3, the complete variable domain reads GAGVSQSPRYKVAKRGQDVALRCDPISGHVSLFWYQQALGQGPEFLTYFQNEAQLDKSGLPSDRFFAERPEGSVSTLKIQRTQQEDSAVYLCASSFSGETDTQYFGPGTRLTVL.

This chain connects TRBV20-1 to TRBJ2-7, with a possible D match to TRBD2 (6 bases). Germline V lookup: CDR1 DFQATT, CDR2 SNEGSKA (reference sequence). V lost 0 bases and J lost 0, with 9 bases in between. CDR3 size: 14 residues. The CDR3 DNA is TGCAGTGCTAGAGACCTGACTAGCTCCTACGAGCAGTACTTC. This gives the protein CSARDLTSSYEQYF.

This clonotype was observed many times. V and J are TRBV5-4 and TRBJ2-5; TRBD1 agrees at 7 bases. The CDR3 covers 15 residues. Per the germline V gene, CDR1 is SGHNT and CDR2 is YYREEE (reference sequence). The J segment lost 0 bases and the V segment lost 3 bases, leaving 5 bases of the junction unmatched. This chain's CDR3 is CASSYGQAYQETQYF. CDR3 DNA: TGTGCCAGCAGCTATGGACAGGCGTACCAAGAGACCCAGTACTTC.

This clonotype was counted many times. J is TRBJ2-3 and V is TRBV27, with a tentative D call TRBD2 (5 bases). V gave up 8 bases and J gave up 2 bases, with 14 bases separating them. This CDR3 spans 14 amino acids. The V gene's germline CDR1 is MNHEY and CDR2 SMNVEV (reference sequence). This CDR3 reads CASGSVPNTDTQYF. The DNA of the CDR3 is TGTGCCAGCGGGAGTGTCCCTAACACAGATACGCAGTATTTT.